These T cell receptor beta chains were read from a single sample in a study of blood T cell repertoires in COVID-19. Sequencing used immunoSEQ multiplex PCR; TCRdb keeps in-frame clones, though not all of them. The sample lists approximately 110,000 clones, 65% to 75% occurring once. The sequencing sample was made of peripheral blood. The receptor source for this set is a man at least 80 years old with acute or convalescent COVID-19. Both conserved end residues are part of each CDR3. A D gene is named only where the DNA matches it firmly. Rows may omit the clone size; those that give it use once, few, many or a size class.

-	15	-	TRBV6-5	TRBJ2-5	TGTGCCAGCAGTTTCAACCAGGGTGTTCGCGAGACCCAGTACTTC	CASSFNQGVRETQYF
TRBD1	14	-	TRBV27	TRBJ2-7	TGTGCCAGCAGCTCGACAGGGGGCGCGGTCGAGCAGTACTTC	CASSSTGGAVEQYF
TRBD1	15	-	TRBV28	TRBJ2-7	TGTGCCAGCACCCCCCTCCGGGACAGGCCCGGCGAGCAGTACTTC	CASTPLRDRPGEQYF
TRBD1	16	few	TRBV19	TRBJ1-3	TGTGCCAGTAGTATACCTGGACAGGTCTCTGGAAACACCATATATTTT	CASSIPGQVSGNTIYF
-	14	-	TRBV4-3	TRBJ2-1	TGCGCCAGCAGCCAAAACCCAGCCTACAATGAGCAGTTCTTC	CASSQNPAYNEQFF
-	13	-	TRBV7-2	TRBJ2-5	TGTGCCAGCAGCTCCCTATTGCAAGAGACCCAGTACTTC	CASSSLLQETQYF
-	16	-	TRBV18	TRBJ2-1	TGTGCCAGCGCTTCGCCGGGCCGACTACCTCTCAATGAGCAGTTCTTC	CASASPGRLPLNEQFF
-	15	-	TRBV5-6	TRBJ2-7	TGTGCCAGCAGCTTGCAGGGCGTCGGGCTCTACGAGCAGTACTTC	CASSLQGVGLYEQYF
-	15	-	TRBV4-3	TRBJ2-5	TGCGCCAGCAGCCAAGATCAGGGTTGGGGAGAGACCCAGTACTTC	CASSQDQGWGETQYF
-	15	-	TRBV4-3	TRBJ2-7	TGCGCCAGCAGCCAACAAACAGGGTACTCCTACGAGCAGTACTTC	CASSQQTGYSYEQYF
-	16	few	TRBV11-2	TRBJ2-3	TGTGCCAGCAGTCCAGGACGGGGGACAGTTCTAGATACGCAGTATTTT	CASSPGRGTVLDTQYF
-	14	few	TRBV28	TRBJ1-2	TGTGCCAGCAGTTTATACACGGGGAACTATGGCTACACCTTC	CASSLYTGNYGYTF
TRBD2	15	-	TRBV19	TRBJ2-7	TGTGCCAGTAGTGCGCGAGCGGGACTTTCCTACGAGCAGTACTTC	CASSARAGLSYEQYF
TRBD1	16	-	TRBV27	TRBJ1-1	TGTGCCAGCAGTTCCTTAGGACAGGGAACGAACACTGAAGCTTTCTTT	CASSSLGQGTNTEAFF
-	16	-	TRBV7-2	TRBJ1-5	TGTGCCAGCAGCTTAGACGTGGGGCGGCTGAATCAGCCCCAGCATTTT	CASSLDVGRLNQPQHF
-	14	-	TRBV7-2	TRBJ1-1	TGTGCCAGCAGCTTCGGCGGGGCTGGCACTGAAGCTTTCTTT	CASSFGGAGTEAFF
-	16	-	TRBV6-5	TRBJ2-2	TGTGCCAGCAGTTACTCGACTCCAGGGTACACCGGGGAGCTGTTTTTT	CASSYSTPGYTGELFF
-	11	-	TRBV27	TRBJ2-3	TGTGCCACCGCGGGGACAGATACGCAGTATTTT	CATAGTDTQYF
-	16	-	TRBV5-6	TRBJ1-5	TGTGCCAGCAGCTTGTGGGCAAGATATAGCAATCAGCCCCAGCATTTT	CASSLWARYSNQPQHF
-	15	few	TRBV19	TRBJ2-2	TGTGCCAGTAGACGGGACAACGCGAACACCGGGGAGCTGTTTTTT	CASRRDNANTGELFF
-	14	-	TRBV5-4	TRBJ2-3	TGTGCCAGCAGCTCGCGGGACAGCACAGATACGCAGTATTTT	CASSSRDSTDTQYF
TRBD2	14	-	TRBV29-1	TRBJ2-3	TGCAGCGTTTCAACTAGCGGGAGCACAGATACGCAGTATTTT	CSVSTSGSTDTQYF
TRBD1	16	-	TRBV6-2/TRBV6-3	TRBJ1-2	TGTGCCAGCAGTAACGCCCCGGGACAGGGGGCGGGAGGCTACACCTTC	CASSNAPGQGAGGYTF
-	15	-	TRBV4-2	TRBJ1-1	TGTGCCAGCAGCCAAGAACCGACAGCGAACACTGAAGCTTTCTTT	CASSQEPTANTEAFF
-	13	few	TRBV5-1	TRBJ2-3	TGCGCCAGCAGCTTGAGACAGGAGCCTACGCAGTATTTT	CASSLRQEPTQYF